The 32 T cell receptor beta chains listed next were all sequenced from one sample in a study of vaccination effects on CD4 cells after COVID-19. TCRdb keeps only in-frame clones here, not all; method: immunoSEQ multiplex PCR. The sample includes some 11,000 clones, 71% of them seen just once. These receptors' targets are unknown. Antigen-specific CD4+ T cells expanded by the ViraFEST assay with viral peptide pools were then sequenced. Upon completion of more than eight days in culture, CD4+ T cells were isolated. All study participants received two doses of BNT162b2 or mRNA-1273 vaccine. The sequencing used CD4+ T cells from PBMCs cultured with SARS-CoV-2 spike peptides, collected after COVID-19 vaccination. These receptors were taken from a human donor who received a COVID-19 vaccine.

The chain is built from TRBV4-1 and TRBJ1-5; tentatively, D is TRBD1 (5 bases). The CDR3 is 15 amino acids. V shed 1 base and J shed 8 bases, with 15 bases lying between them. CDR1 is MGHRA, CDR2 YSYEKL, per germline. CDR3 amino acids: CASSQVIQGDEPQHF. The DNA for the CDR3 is TGCGCCAGCAGCCAAGTCATCCAGGGCGATGAGCCCCAGCATTTT.

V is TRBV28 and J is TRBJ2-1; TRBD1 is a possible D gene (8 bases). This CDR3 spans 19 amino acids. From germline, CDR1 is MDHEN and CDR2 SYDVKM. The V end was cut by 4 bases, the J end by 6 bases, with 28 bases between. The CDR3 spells CASSSTGGRGSVGGNEQFF. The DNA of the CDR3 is TGTGCCAGCAGTTCCACAGGGGGGAGGGGTTCGGTCGGCGGCAATGAGCAGTTCTTC.

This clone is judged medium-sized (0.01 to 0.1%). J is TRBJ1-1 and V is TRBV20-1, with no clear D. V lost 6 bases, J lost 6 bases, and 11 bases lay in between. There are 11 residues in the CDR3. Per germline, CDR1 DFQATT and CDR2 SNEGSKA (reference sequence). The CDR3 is CSALGLAEAFF. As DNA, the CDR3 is TGCAGTGCCCTAGGGTTGGCTGAAGCTTTCTTT.

The CDR3, as DNA: TGTGCCAGCAGCGGGACAGGGGGGTTCTATGGCTACACCTTC. This gives the protein CASSGTGGFYGYTF. The gene calls are TRBV3-1 (or the pseudogene TRBV3-2) and TRBJ1-2; 11 positions agree with TRBD1. The germline V gene encodes CDR1 LGHDT and CDR2 YNNKEL (reference sequence). The CDR3 is made up of 14 amino acids. Trimming at V came to 5 bases and at J to 4 bases, leaving 3 bases not matched to a gene.

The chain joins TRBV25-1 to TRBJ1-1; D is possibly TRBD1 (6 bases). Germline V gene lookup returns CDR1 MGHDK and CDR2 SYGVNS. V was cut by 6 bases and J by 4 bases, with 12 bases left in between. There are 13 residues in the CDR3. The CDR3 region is CASSPRGGTEAFF. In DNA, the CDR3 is TGTGCCAGCAGCCCGAGAGGGGGCACTGAAGCTTTCTTT.

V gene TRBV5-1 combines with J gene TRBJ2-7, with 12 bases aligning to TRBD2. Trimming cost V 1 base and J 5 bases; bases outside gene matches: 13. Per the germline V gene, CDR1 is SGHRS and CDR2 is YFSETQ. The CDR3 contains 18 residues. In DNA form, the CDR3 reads TGCGCCAGCAGCTTGCGGGGAATGACTAGCGGGAGTCGAAACGAGCAGTACTTC. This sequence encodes CASSLRGMTSGSRNEQYF.

CDR3 residues: CASSPRGLGAIIYEQYF. CDR3 in DNA: TGTGCCAGCTCACCACGGGGTTTGGGGGCCATCATCTACGAGCAGTACTTC. The chain links TRBV18 to TRBJ2-7, with D tentatively TRBD1 (6 bases). The V end was cut by 1 base, the J end by 3 bases, with 19 bases between. Germline lookup yields CDR1 KGHSH and CDR2 LQKENI. This CDR3 is built from 17 residues.

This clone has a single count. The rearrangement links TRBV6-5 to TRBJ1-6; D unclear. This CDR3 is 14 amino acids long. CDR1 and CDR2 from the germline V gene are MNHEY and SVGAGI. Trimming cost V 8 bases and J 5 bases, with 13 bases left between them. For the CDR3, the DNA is TGTGCCAGCCAGACACCTTTTAATAATTCACCCCTCCACTTT. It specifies CASQTPFNNSPLHF.

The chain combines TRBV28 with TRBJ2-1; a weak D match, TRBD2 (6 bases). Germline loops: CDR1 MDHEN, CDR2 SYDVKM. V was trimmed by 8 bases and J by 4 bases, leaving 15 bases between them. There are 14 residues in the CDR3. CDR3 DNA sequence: TGTGCCAGCGTCAGGGCGGGATCATACAATGAGCAGTTCTTC. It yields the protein CASVRAGSYNEQFF.

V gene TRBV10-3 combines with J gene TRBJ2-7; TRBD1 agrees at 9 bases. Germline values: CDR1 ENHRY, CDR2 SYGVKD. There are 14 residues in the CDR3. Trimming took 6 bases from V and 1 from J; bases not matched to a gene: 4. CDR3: CAIRNGTGSYEQYF. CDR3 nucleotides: TGTGCCATCAGGAACGGGACAGGGTCCTACGAGCAGTACTTC.

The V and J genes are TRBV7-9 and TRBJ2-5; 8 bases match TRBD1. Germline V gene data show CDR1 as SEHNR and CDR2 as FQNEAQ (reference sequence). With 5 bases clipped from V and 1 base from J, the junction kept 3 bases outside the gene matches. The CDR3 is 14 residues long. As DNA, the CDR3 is TGTGCCAGCAGCCCGACAGGGGCCCAAGAGACCCAGTACTTC. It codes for CASSPTGAQETQYF.

CDR3 bases: TGTGCCAGCAGCGGGGGCGAGACAGAACACACTGAAGCTTTCTTT. Protein product: CASSGGETEHTEAFF. This chain joins TRBV2 and TRBJ1-1; TRBD1 is a possible D gene (6 bases). Germline V lookup: CDR1 SNHLY, CDR2 FYNNEI. There are 15 residues in the CDR3. V was clipped by 6 bases and J by 3 bases, with 17 bases between them.

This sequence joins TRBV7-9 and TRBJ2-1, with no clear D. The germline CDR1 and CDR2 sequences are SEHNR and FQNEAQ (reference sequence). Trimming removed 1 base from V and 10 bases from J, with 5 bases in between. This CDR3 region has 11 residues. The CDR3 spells CASSLVQEQFF. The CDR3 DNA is TGTGCCAGCAGCTTAGTGCAGGAGCAGTTCTTC.

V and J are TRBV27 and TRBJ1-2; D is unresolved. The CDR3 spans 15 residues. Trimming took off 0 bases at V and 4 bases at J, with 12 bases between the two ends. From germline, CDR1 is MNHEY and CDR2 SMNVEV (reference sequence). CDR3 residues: CASSLSTGRIYGYTF. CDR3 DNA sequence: TGTGCCAGCAGTTTATCGACTGGACGGATCTATGGCTACACCTTC.

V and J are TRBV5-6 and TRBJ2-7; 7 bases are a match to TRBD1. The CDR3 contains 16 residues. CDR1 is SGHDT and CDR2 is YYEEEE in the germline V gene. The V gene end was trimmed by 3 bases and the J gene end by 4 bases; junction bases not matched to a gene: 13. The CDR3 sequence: CASSSQGKRLWYEQYF. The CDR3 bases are TGTGCCAGCAGCTCACAGGGGAAGCGCTTATGGTACGAGCAGTACTTC.

For the CDR3, the DNA is TGTGCCAGCAGCCCCCAGGGGCACGCGGCATACAATGAGCAGTTCTTC. Translation gives CASSPQGHAAYNEQFF. The rearrangement joins TRBV9 to TRBJ2-1; possibly TRBD1 for D (6 bases). Germline-derived CDR1 and CDR2 are SGDLS and YYNGEE. Trimming pared 4 bases from V and 4 bases from J, leaving 18 bases between. CDR3 length: 16 amino acids.

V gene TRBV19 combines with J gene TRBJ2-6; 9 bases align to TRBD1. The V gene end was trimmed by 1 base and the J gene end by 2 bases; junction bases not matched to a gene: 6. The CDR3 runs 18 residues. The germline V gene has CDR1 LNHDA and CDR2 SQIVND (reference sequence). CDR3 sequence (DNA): TGTGCCAGTAGTATAGTTCGGGACAGGGTAACTGGGGCCAACGTCCTGACTTTC. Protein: CASSIVRDRVTGANVLTF.

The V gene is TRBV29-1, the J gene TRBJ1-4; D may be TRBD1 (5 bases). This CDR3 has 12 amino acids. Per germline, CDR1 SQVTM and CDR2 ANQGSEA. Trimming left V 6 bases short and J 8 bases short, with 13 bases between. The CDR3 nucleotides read TGCAGCGTCGCGGAGTGGGGGGAAAAACTGTTTTTT. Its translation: CSVAEWGEKLFF. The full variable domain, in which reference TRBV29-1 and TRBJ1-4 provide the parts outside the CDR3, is SAVISQKPSRDICQRGTSLTIQCQVDSQVTMMFWYRQQPGQSLTLIATANQGSEATYESGFVIDKFPISRPNLTFSTLTVSNMSPEDSSIYLCSVAEWGEKLFFGSGTQLSVL.

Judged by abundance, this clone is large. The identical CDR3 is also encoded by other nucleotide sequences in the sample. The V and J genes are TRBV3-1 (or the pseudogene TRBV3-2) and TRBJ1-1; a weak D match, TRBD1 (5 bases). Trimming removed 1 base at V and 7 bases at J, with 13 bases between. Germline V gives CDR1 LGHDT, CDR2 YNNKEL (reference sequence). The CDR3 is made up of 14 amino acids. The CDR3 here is CASSQAGGRGEAFF. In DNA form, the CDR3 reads TGTGCCAGCAGCCAAGCGGGGGGAAGGGGTGAAGCTTTCTTT.

In DNA, the CDR3 is TGTGCCTGGAGTAGAGGGGGCGGGACTGAAGCTTTCTTT. Its translation is CAWSRGGGTEAFF. This sequence joins TRBV30 and TRBJ1-1; 7 bases are a match to TRBD1. The CDR3 sequence is 13 residues long. Trimming took 2 bases from V and 5 from J; bases not matched to a gene: 5. Germline loops: CDR1 GTSNPN, CDR2 SVGIG (reference sequence).

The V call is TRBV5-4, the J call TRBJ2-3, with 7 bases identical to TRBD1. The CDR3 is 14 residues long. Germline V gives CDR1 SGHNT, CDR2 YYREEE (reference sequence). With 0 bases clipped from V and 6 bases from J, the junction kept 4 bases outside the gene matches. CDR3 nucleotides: TGTGCCAGCAGCTTGGACGGGACAGTCGATACGCAGTATTTT. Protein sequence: CASSLDGTVDTQYF.

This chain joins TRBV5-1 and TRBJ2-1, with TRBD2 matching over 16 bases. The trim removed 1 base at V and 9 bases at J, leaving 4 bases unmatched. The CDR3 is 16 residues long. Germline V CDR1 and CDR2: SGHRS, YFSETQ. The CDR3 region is CASSLSGTSGRVEQFF. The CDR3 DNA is TGCGCCAGCAGCTTGTCCGGGACTAGCGGGAGGGTTGAGCAGTTCTTC.

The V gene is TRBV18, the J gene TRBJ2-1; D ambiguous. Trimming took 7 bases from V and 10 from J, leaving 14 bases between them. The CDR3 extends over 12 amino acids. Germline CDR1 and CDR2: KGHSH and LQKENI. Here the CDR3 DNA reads TGTGCCAGCTGGAATGGCCAGTCCGAGCAGTTCTTC. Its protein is CASWNGQSEQFF.

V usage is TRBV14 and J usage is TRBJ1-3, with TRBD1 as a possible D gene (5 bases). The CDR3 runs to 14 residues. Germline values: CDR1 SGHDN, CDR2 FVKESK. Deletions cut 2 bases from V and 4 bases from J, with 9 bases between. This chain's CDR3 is CASSQWRGGNTIYF. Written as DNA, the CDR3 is TGTGCCAGCAGCCAATGGAGGGGCGGAAACACCATATATTTT. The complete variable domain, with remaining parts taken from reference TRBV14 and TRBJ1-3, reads EAGVTQFPSHSVIEKGQTVTLRCDPISGHDNLYWYRRVMGKEIKFLLHFVKESKQDESGMPNNRFLAERTGGTYSTLKVQPAELEDSGVYFCASSQWRGGNTIYFGEGSWLTVV.

The CDR3 region is CASSSRWGADTQYF. The CDR3, as DNA: TGTGCCAGCAGCTCGCGATGGGGAGCAGATACGCAGTATTTT. The chain combines TRBV7-9 with TRBJ2-3; D perhaps matches TRBD2 (5 bases). Trimming pared 4 bases from V and 4 bases from J, leaving 12 bases between. Germline V gives CDR1 SEHNR, CDR2 FQNEAQ (reference sequence). This CDR3 has 14 residues.

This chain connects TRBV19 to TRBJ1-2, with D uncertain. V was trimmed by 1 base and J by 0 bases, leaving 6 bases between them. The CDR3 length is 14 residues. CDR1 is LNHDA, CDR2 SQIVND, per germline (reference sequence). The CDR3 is CASSIALSNYGYTF. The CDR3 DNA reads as TGTGCCAGTAGTATAGCCTTGTCTAACTATGGCTACACCTTC.

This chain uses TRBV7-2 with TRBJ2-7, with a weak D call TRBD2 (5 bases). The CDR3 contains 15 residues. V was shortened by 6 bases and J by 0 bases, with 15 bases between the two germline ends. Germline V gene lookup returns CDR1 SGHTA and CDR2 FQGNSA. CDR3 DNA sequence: TGTGCCAGCAGAATCGGGATAGCAGGCTCCTACGAGCAGTACTTC. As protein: CASRIGIAGSYEQYF. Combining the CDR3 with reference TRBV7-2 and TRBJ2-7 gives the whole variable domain GAGVSQSPSNKVTEKGKDVELRCDPISGHTALYWYRQSLGQGLEFLIYFQGNSAPDKSGLPSDRFSAERTGGSVSTLTIQRTQQEDSAVYLCASRIGIAGSYEQYFGPGTRLTVT.

The CDR3 sequence: CASSVEGGNRGNGYTF. The CDR3 DNA reads TGTGCCAGCAGCGTAGAGGGGGGGAACAGGGGAAACGGCTACACCTTC. This chain uses TRBV9 with TRBJ1-2, with TRBD1 matching over 7 bases. Unmatched junction bases numbered 13, after V lost 0 bases and J lost 8 bases. CDR1 and CDR2 (germline): SGDLS, YYNGEE. The length of the CDR3 is 16 residues.

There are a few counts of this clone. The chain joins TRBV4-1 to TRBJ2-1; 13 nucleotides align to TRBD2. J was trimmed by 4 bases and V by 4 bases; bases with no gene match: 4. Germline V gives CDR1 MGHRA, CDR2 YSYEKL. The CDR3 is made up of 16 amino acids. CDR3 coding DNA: TGCGCCAGCAGCCCCTCGGGACTAGCGGGATACAATGAGCAGTTCTTC. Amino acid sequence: CASSPSGLAGYNEQFF.

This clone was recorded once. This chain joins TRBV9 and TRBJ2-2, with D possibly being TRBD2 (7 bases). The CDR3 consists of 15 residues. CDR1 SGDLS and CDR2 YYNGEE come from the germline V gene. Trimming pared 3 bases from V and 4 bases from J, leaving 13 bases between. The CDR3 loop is CASSEGGALTGELFF. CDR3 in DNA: TGTGCCAGCAGCGAGGGGGGGGCCCTCACCGGGGAGCTGTTTTTT.

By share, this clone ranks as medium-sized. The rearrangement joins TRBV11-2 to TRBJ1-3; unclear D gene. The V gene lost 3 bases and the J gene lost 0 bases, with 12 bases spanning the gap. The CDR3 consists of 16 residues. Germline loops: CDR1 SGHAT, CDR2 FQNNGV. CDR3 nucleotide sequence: TGTGCCAGCAGCTTGAGGGCTAGACCCTCTGGAAACACCATATATTTT. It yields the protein CASSLRARPSGNTIYF.

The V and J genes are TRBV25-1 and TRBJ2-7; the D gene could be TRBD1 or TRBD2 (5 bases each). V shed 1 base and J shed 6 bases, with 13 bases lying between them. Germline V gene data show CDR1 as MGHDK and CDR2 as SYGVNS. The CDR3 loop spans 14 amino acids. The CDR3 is CASSELRDPVEQYF. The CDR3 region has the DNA TGTGCCAGCAGTGAATTGAGGGACCCTGTCGAGCAGTACTTC.